This TCR beta chain was recovered during a study of OX40 agonist ivuxolimab in advanced cancers. Some background on the complete study: Ivuxolimab, which targeted the costimulatory receptor OX40 (CD134), was an agonistic, fully human IgG2 monoclonal antibody. Intravenous ivuxolimab was administered to patients every 2 weeks at six dose levels: 0.01, 0.1, 0.3, 1.5, 3 and 10 mg/kg. Of the approximately 50 dose-escalation patients, hepatocellular carcinoma was present in some 19, melanoma in approximately 15, renal cell carcinoma in 9 and head and neck cancer in 9. The dose-escalation cohort was about 87% male with a mean age of around 62 years, ranging from about 23 to 85. Patients were allowed to have had prior anti-PD-1, anti-PD-L1 or anti-CTLA-4 therapy, and approximately 40% of the dose-escalation patients had previously received checkpoint inhibitors. Partial responses were achieved by three dose-escalation patients, of whom one had hepatocellular carcinoma and two had cutaneous melanoma. The point of sequencing TCRbeta in the periphery was to test whether ivuxolimab changed TCR sequence diversity and drove clonal T-cell expansion. The paper reports the monotherapy dose-escalation portion (N of about 47 patients) of the phase I ivuxolimab trial.

Patients with a history of autoimmune disease or receiving systemic immunosuppression were excluded from the trial. In every dose cohort, peripheral blood was drawn for TCR sequencing at baseline, cycle 4 day 1, and cycle 7 day 1. Samples were obtained from an open-label, multicenter, first-in-human phase I dose-escalation trial of ivuxolimab. The trial enrolled adults with locally advanced or metastatic head and neck squamous cell, hepatocellular, melanoma or renal cell carcinoma. Before TCR sequencing, CD4+ and CD8+ T cells were separately sorted from peripheral blood. The CDR3 runs 13 residues from the cysteine to the phenylalanine. Only CDR3 DNA remains: 39 bases, in frame from the first base. According to the germline V gene, CDR1 reads SGHVS and CDR2 reads FNYEAQ. V loses 0 bases of germline sequence and J loses 4 bases, and the interval between the two ends is 4 bases. Worth noting for this clone: The target of this receptor is not known. No much larger clonotype is one base removed from it; base qualities were not supplied.

General study outcomes and caveats: Partial responders in the 0.1-3.0 mg/kg groups had among the lowest normalized peripheral clonal expansion, especially among CD8+ T cells. The antigen specificity of the peripheral T cells that underwent clonal expansion was not determined. Low levels of normalized T-cell clonal expansion were also shown by some nonresponding patients. Clonal expansion of both CD4+ and CD8+ blood T cells was observed from baseline to week 6 at doses 0.1 to 3.0 mg/kg. After ivuxolimab, CD8+ T cells had more expanded clones than CD4+ T cells on average.

To sequence the TCRbeta CDR3 region, genomic DNA was isolated from the sorted cells. TCRbeta CDR3 regions were sequenced using the immunoSEQ Assay. TCRdb mirrors the immuneACCESS table, restricted to in-frame sequences. Some clones are absent from its copies; in checked studies, under half trace to an unresolved V gene, and the reason for the others is unknown. The table for this sample lists tens of thousands of clones; roughly 78% of them were counted only once. About a tenth of the sample is held by the ten biggest clonotypes. The source was CD4+ or CD8+ T cells sorted from blood, collected in a trial of the OX40 agonist ivuxolimab. The sequence was obtained from an adult with an advanced solid tumor such as melanoma, head and neck, liver or kidney cancer. This chain is built from TRBV7-6 and TRBJ2-1; confidence is insufficient to name the D gene. The nucleotides are TGTGCCAGCAGCTTAGCGCCATACAATGAGCAGTTCTTC. Its amino acids are CASSLAPYNEQFF.